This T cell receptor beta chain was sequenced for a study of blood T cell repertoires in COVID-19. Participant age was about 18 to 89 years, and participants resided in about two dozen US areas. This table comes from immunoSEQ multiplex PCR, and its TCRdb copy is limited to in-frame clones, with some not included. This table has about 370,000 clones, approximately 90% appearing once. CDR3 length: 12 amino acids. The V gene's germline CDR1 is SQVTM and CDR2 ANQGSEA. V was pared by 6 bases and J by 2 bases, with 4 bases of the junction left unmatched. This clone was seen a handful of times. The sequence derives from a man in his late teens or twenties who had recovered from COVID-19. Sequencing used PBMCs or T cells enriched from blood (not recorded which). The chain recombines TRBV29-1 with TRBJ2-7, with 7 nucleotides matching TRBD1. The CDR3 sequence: CSVSGQTYEQYF. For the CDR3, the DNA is TGCAGCGTCTCGGGACAGACCTACGAGCAGTACTTC.